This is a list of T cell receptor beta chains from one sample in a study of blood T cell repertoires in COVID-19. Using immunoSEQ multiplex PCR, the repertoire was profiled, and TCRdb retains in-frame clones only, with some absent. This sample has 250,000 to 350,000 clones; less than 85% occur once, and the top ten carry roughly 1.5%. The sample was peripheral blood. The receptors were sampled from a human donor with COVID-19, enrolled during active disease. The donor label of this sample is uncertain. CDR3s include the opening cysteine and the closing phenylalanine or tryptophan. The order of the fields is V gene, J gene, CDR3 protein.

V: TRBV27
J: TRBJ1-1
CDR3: CASRALAGKGTEAFF

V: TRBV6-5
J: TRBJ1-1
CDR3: CASIRGDRPGTEAFF

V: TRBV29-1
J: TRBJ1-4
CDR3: CSVGTVEKLFF

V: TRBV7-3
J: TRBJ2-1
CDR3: CASSPLGLAGLDNEQFF

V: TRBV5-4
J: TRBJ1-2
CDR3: CASSPPFYRGLKRDYGYTF

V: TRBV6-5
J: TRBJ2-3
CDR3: CASSWTSGPTDTQYF

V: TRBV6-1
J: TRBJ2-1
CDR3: CASSERLGGADEQFF

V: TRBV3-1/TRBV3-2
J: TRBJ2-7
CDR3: CASSQTGQGAREQYF

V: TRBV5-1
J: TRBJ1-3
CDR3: CASSLGDIGNTIYF

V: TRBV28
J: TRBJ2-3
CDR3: CASRTTYLSGTDTQYF

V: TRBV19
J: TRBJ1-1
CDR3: CASSPGTATEAFF

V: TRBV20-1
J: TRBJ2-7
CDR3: CSARVVPEQYF

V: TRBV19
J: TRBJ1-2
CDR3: CASVPQGGNYGYTF

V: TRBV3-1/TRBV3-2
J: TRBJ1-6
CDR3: CASSQESTVSPLHF

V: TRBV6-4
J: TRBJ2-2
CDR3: CASTTPGLEKTGELFF

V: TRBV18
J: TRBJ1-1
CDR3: CASSLQGGTEAFF

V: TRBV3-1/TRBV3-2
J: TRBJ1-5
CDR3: CASSQTSHSNQPQHF

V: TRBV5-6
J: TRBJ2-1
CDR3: CASSLGVSGNYNEQFF

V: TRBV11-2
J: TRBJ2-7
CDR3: CASSLLAGETSQYF

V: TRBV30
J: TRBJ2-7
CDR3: CALTPLAGRGEQYF

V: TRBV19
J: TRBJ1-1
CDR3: CASSIGTDYGEAFF

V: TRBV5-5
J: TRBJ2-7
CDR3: CASSWITGSPGEQYF